This T cell receptor (beta chain) was obtained from a study of blood T cell repertoires in COVID-19. Background on the study: Whether acute or convalescent, the COVID-19 samples came from the United States, Italy and Spain. T cells, B-cell-depleted T cells, or PBMCs provided the cDNA or gDNA that served as material.

In its sample, this clone was seen once. Authors' analysis steps: From reference gene primer amplification, estimates of nucleated cell counts were derived. Sequenced by immunoSEQ multiplex PCR; TCRdb stores in-frame clones only, minus some. The V and J calls and the clone size are those of that table, but D and trimming were determined from the DNA. The data contain roughly 330,000 clones, about 89% of them singletons. CDR3 length: 16 residues. The germline V gene encodes CDR1 SGHDT and CDR2 YYEEEE. Trimming stripped 6 bases from V and 0 bases from J, with 18 bases between. The sequencing input was peripheral blood. The TCR sequence derives from a man between 18 and 35 years old who had recovered from COVID-19. This sequence joins TRBV5-6 and TRBJ1-2; D may be TRBD1 (5 bases). The CDR3 nucleotides are TGTGCCAGCATCATGAACCGGGGGGGATCTAACTATGGCTACACCTTC. This translates into CASIMNRGGSNYGYTF.